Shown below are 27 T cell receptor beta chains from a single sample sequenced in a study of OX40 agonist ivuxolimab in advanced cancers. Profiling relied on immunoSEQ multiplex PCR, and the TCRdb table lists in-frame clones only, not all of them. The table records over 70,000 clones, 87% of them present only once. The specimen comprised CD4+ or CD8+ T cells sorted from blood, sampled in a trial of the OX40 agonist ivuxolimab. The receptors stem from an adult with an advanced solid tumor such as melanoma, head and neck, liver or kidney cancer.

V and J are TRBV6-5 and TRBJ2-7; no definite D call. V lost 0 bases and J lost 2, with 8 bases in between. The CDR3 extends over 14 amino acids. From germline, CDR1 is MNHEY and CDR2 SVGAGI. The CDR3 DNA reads TGTGCCAGCAGTTACTCCTTTGGGGCCTACGAGCAGTACTTC. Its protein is CASSYSFGAYEQYF.

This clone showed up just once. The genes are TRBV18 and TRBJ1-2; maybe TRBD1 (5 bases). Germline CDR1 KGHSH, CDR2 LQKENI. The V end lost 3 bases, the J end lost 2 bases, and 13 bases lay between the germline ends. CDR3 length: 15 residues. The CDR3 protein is CASSPEGVPNYGYTF. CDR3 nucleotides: TGTGCCAGCTCACCGGAAGGGGTACCAAACTATGGCTACACCTTC.

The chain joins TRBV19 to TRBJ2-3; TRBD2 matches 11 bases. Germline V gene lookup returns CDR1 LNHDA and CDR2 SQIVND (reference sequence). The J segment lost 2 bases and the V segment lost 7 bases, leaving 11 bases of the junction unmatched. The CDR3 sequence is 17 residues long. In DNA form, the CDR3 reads TGTGCCAGTATTCACCCCCCGACTAGCGGGACCACAGATACGCAGTATTTT. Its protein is CASIHPPTSGTTDTQYF.

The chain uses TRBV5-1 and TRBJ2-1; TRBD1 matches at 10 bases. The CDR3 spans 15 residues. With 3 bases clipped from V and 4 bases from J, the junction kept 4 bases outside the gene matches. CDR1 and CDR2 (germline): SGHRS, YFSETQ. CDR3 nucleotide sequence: TGCGCCAGCAGCTCTGGACAGGGGGAATACAATGAGCAGTTCTTC. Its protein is CASSSGQGEYNEQFF.

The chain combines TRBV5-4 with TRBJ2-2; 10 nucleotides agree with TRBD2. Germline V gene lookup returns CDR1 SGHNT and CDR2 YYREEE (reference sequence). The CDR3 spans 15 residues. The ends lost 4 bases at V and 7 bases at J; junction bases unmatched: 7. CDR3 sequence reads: CASSPTSGAHGELFF. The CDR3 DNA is TGTGCCAGCAGCCCAACTAGCGGGGCCCACGGGGAGCTGTTTTTT. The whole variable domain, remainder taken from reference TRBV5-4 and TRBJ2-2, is ETGVTQSPTHLIKTRGQQVTLRCSSQSGHNTVSWYQQALGQGPQFIFQYYREEENGRGNFPPRFSGLQFPNYSSELNVNALELDDSALYLCASSPTSGAHGELFFGEGSRLTVL.

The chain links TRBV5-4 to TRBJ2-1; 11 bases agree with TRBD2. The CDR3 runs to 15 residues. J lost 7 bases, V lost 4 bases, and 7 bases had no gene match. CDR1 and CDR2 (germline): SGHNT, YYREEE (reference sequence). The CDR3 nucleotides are TGTGCCAGCAGCACGGGACTAGCGGAGGGGAATGAGCAGTTCTTC. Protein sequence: CASSTGLAEGNEQFF.

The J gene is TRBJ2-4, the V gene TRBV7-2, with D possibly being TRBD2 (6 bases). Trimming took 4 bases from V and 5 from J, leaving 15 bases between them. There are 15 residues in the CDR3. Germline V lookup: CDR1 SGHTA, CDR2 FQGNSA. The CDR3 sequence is CASSSQTGVQNIQYF. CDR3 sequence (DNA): TGTGCCAGCAGCTCACAAACGGGGGTCCAAAACATTCAGTACTTC.

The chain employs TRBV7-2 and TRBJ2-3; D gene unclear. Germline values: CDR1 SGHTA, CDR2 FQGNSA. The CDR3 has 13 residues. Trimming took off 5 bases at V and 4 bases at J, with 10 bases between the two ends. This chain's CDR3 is CASSPTVADTQYF. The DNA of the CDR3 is TGTGCCAGCAGCCCCACAGTGGCAGATACGCAGTATTTT.

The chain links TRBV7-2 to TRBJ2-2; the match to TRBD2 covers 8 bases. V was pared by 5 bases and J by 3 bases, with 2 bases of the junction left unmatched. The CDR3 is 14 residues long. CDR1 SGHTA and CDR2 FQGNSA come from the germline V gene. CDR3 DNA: TGTGCCAGCAGCGAGACTAGCGACACCGGGGAGCTGTTTTTT. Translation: CASSETSDTGELFF. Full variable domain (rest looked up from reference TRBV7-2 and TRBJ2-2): GAGVSQSPSNKVTEKGKDVELRCDPISGHTALYWYRQSLGQGLEFLIYFQGNSAPDKSGLPSDRFSAERTGGSVSTLTIQRTQQEDSAVYLCASSETSDTGELFFGEGSRLTVL.

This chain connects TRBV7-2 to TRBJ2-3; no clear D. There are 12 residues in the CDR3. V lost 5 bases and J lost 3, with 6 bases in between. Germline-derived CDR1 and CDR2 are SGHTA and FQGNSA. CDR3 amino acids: CASSPQTDTQYF. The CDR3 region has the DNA TGTGCCAGCAGCCCCCAGACAGATACGCAGTATTTT.

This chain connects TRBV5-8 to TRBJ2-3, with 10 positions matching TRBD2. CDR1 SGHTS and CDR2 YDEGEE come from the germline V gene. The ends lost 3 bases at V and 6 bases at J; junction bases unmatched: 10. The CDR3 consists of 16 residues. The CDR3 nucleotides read TGTGCCAGCAGCTCCGACGGGGCTAGCGGGAGTGATACGCAGTATTTT. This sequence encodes CASSSDGASGSDTQYF.

CDR3 DNA: TGTGCCAGTACTCCCCGGGCCCCGGGCAGCGTCAAATCTGTATCCTACAATGAGCAGTTCTTC. Its protein product is CASTPRAPGSVKSVSYNEQFF. V gene TRBV19 combines with J gene TRBJ2-1; no clear D gene. The CDR3 is 21 amino acids. The V and J ends lost 7 bases and 1 base respectively, with 32 bases between them. Germline lookup yields CDR1 LNHDA and CDR2 SQIVND (reference sequence).

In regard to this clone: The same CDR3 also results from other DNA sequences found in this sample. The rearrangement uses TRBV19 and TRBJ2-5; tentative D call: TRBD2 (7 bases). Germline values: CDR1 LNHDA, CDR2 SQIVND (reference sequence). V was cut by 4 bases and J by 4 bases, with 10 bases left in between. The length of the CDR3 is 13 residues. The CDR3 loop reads CASSRGGGETQYF. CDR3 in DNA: TGTGCCAGTAGTAGGGGGGGCGGAGAGACCCAGTACTTC.

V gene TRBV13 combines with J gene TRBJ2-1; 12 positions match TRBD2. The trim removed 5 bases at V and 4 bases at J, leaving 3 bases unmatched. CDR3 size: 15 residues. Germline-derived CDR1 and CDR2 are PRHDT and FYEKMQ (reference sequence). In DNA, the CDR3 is TGTGCCAGCAGCCAGGGGACTAGCGGGTACAATGAGCAGTTCTTC. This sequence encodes CASSQGTSGYNEQFF.

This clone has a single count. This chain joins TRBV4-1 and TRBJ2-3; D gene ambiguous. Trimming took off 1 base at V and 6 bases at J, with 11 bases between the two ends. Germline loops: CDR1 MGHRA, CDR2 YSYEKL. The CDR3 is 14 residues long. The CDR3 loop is CASSQGVASDTQYF. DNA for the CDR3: TGCGCCAGCAGCCAAGGGGTGGCCTCGGATACGCAGTATTTT.

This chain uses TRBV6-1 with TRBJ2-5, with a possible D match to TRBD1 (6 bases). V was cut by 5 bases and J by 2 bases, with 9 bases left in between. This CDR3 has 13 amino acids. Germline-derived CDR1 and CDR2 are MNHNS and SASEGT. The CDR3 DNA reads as TGTGCCAGCAGTCTGGGACAACAAGAGACCCAGTACTTC. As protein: CASSLGQQETQYF.

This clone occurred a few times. The CDR3 region is CASSQPGQGEAFF. In DNA form, the CDR3 reads TGTGCCAGCAGTCAGCCCGGACAGGGCGAGGCTTTCTTT. The chain has TRBV7-3 and TRBJ1-1, with 8 bases fitting TRBD1. V trimming: 6 bases; J trimming: 11 bases; junction bases outside the gene matches: 11. The germline V gene has CDR1 SGHTA and CDR2 FQGTGA. CDR3 size: 13 residues.

CDR3 in amino acids: CARVGQNNEGQFF. DNA for the CDR3: TGCGCCCGAGTTGGGCAGAATAATGAAGGGCAGTTCTTC. This chain links TRBV23-1 with TRBJ2-1; unclear D gene. TRBV23-1 is sorted into the ORF group, with uncertain function. This CDR3 spans 13 amino acids. V lost 11 bases to trimming and J lost 12 bases, with 23 bases between them.

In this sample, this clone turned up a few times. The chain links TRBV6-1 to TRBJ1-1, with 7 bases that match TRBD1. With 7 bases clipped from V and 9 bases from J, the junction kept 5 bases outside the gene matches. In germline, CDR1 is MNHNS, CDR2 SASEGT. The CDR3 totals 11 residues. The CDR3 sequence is CASTKDRKAFF. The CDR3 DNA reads TGTGCCAGCACTAAGGACAGGAAAGCTTTCTTT.

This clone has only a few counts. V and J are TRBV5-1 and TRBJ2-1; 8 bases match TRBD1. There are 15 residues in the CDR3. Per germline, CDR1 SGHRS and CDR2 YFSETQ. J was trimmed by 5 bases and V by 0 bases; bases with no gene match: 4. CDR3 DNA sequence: TGCGCCAGCAGCTTGGCAGGGGGCTGGAACAATGAGCAGTTCTTC. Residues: CASSLAGGWNNEQFF.

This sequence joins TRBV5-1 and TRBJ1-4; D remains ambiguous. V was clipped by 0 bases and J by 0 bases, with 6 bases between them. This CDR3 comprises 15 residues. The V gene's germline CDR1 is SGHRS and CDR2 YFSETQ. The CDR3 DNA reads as TGCGCCAGCAGCTTGGAGGCTTCAACTAATGAAAAACTGTTTTTT. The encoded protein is CASSLEASTNEKLFF.

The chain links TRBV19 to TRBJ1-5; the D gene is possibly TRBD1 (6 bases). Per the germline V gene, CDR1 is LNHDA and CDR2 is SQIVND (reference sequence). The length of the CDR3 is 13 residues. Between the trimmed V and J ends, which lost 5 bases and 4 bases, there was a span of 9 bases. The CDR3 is CASSEQGNQPQHF. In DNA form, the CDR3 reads TGTGCCAGTAGTGAACAGGGTAATCAGCCCCAGCATTTT. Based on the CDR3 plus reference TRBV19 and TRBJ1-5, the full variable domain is DGGITQSPKYLFRKEGQNVTLSCEQNLNHDAMYWYRQDPGQGLRLIYYSQIVNDFQKGDIAEGYSVSREKKESFPLTVTSAQKNPTAFYLCASSEQGNQPQHFGDGTRLSIL.

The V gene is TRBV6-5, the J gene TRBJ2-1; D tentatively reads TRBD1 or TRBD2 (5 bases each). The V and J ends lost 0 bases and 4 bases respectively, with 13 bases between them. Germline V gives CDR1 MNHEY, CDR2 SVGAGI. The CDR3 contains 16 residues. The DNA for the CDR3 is TGTGCCAGCAGTTACTCCGGGGACCCCTATTACAATGAGCAGTTCTTC. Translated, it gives CASSYSGDPYYNEQFF.

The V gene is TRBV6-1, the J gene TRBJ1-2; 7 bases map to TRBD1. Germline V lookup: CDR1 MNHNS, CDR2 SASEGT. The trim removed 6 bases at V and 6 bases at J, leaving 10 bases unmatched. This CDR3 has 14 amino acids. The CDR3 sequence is CASRLTGTVDGYTF. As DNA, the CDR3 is TGTGCCAGCAGGTTAACCGGGACAGTAGATGGCTACACCTTC.

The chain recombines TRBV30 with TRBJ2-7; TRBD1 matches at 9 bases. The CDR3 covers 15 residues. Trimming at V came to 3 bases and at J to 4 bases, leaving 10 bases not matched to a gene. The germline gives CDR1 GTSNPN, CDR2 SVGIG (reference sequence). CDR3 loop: CAWRDRGWAPYEQYF. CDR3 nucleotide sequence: TGTGCCTGGAGGGACAGGGGCTGGGCCCCGTACGAGCAGTACTTC.

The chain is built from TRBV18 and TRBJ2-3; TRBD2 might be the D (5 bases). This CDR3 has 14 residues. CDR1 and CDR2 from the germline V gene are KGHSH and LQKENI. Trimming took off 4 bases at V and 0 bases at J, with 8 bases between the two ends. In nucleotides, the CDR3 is TGTGCCAGCTCACGTAGCGTAAGCACAGATACGCAGTATTTT. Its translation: CASSRSVSTDTQYF.

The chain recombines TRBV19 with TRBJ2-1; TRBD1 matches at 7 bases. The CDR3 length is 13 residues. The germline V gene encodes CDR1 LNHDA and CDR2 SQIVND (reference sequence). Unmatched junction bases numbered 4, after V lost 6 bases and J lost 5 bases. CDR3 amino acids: CASRGTVNNEQFF. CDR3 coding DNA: TGTGCCAGTAGGGGGACAGTAAACAATGAGCAGTTCTTC.